This passage covers 31 T cell receptor beta chains from one sample sequenced in a study of shared clonotypes between healthy human individuals. The method was immunoSEQ multiplex PCR; TCRdb's version includes in-frame clones alone and lacks a portion of them. The data show about 1.1 million clones, with approximately 75% seen just once and approximately 0.95% held by the top ten. The sequenced sample consisted of memory CD4+ T cells from PBMCs. The subset here: CD45RA-negative fraction. The origin of the receptors is a man between 18 and 29 years old in good health. Some clones in this sample may be carry-over from other donors' samples.

This chain uses TRBV2 with TRBJ1-1; a possible D gene is TRBD1 (5 bases). This CDR3 region has 12 residues. V was cut by 6 bases and J by 11 bases, with 16 bases left in between. CDR1 is SNHLY and CDR2 is FYNNEI in the germline V gene. The CDR3 reads CASRPEAGPAFF. CDR3 sequence (DNA): TGTGCCAGCAGACCTGAGGCAGGGCCCGCTTTCTTT.

The V gene is TRBV2, the J gene TRBJ2-7; D uncertain. The CDR3 runs to 12 residues. Trimming took 4 bases from V and 5 from J, leaving 9 bases between them. CDR1 is SNHLY, CDR2 FYNNEI, per germline. CDR3: CASSVGSHEQYF. The CDR3 DNA is TGTGCCAGCAGTGTGGGCAGCCACGAGCAGTACTTC.

This clone came up a few times. The chain employs TRBV7-2 and TRBJ2-1, with 13 bases lining up with TRBD2. CDR3 length: 15 amino acids. Trimming removed 8 bases from V and 4 bases from J; junction bases left unmatched: 5. The germline gives CDR1 SGHTA, CDR2 FQGNSA. CDR3 amino acids: CASRTSGSRYNEQFF. CDR3 coding DNA: TGTGCCAGCCGGACTAGCGGGAGTAGATACAATGAGCAGTTCTTC.

This chain joins TRBV7-8 and TRBJ2-7, with unresolved D. The CDR3 runs to 12 residues. Germline values: CDR1 SGHVS, CDR2 FQNEAQ. The germline V and J ends were trimmed by 3 bases and 8 bases, with 11 bases remaining between them. For the CDR3, the DNA is TGTGCCAGCAGCTTCATAGCAGCCAAGCAGTACTTC. It yields the protein CASSFIAAKQYF.

The genes are TRBV6-7 and TRBJ2-2; 7 bases are a match to TRBD1. TRBV6-7 counts as an open reading frame of uncertain function. V was clipped by 10 bases and J by 3 bases; unmatched bases: 8. CDR3 length: 14 residues. The CDR3 sequence is CAIPDRPDTGELFF. CDR3 in DNA: TGTGCCATTCCGGACAGGCCGGACACCGGGGAGCTGTTTTTT.

The gene calls are TRBV27 and TRBJ2-6; D might be TRBD1 or TRBD2, each matching 5 bases. The CDR3 runs 17 residues. CDR1 and CDR2 from the germline V gene are MNHEY and SMNVEV (reference sequence). V was clipped by 2 bases and J by 1 base, with 12 bases between them. CDR3: CASSLNQGVSGANVLTF. The CDR3 DNA reads TGTGCCAGCAGTTTAAATCAGGGAGTATCTGGGGCCAACGTCCTGACTTTC.

J is TRBJ2-3 and V is TRBV28; 9 bases map to TRBD1. The CDR3 has 18 amino acids. V was clipped by 5 bases and J by 2 bases; unmatched bases: 14. Germline loops: CDR1 MDHEN, CDR2 SYDVKM. The CDR3 here is CASSRPYWTGANTDTQYF. The DNA for the CDR3 is TGTGCCAGCAGTCGACCGTATTGGACAGGGGCGAACACAGATACGCAGTATTTT.

This chain joins TRBV2 and TRBJ2-3; D is unclear. There are 14 residues in the CDR3. Trimming shortened V by 4 bases and J by 3 bases, and 11 bases separated the two germline ends. Germline lookup yields CDR1 SNHLY and CDR2 FYNNEI. The CDR3 nucleotides read TGTGCCAGCAGTGGGGGAATAAGGACAGATACGCAGTATTTT. It translates to CASSGGIRTDTQYF.

This chain uses TRBV12-5 with TRBJ2-5, with D possibly being TRBD2 (5 bases). Germline V gives CDR1 LGHNT, CDR2 FRNRAP. CDR3 size: 13 residues. V lost 6 bases, J lost 4 bases, and 12 bases lay in between. Written as DNA, the CDR3 is TGTGCTAGTGGACCGGGAATTGTAGAGACCCAGTACTTC. Encoded protein: CASGPGIVETQYF.

The chain carries TRBV29-1 and TRBJ1-5, with a possible D match to TRBD1 (5 bases). V was cut by 6 bases and J by 7 bases, with 16 bases left in between. This CDR3 has 13 residues. Germline V gene lookup returns CDR1 SQVTM and CDR2 ANQGSEA. Here the CDR3 DNA reads TGCAGCGTCCGAGCAGGGTCAGAGCAGCCCCAGCATTTT. Protein sequence: CSVRAGSEQPQHF.

The chain is built from TRBV7-8 and TRBJ1-4; 11 positions agree with TRBD1. CDR3 length: 18 amino acids. J was trimmed by 8 bases and V by 3 bases; bases with no gene match: 14. Per germline, CDR1 SGHVS and CDR2 FQNEAQ. The CDR3 spells CASSFGRLSGQGGEKLFF. For the CDR3, the DNA is TGTGCCAGCAGCTTTGGTAGATTGTCGGGACAGGGGGGAGAAAAACTGTTTTTT.

With respect to this clone: Other DNA sequences from this sample encode an identical CDR3 as well. This chain uses TRBV5-1 with TRBJ2-7; 10 bases map to TRBD1. The CDR3 contains 14 residues. Per the germline V gene, CDR1 is SGHRS and CDR2 is YFSETQ. V was pared by 4 bases and J by 3 bases, with 4 bases of the junction left unmatched. CDR3 nucleotide sequence: TGCGCCAGCAGCACGGGACAGGGGAGCTACGAGCAGTACTTC. It specifies CASSTGQGSYEQYF.

The chain combines TRBV5-4 with TRBJ2-1; no definite D call. Germline V gives CDR1 SGHNT, CDR2 YYREEE (reference sequence). V was pared by 3 bases and J by 3 bases, with 13 bases between. The CDR3 contains 15 residues. The CDR3 DNA reads as TGTGCCAGCAGCTCAGCCTTCCGTGGCTACAATGAGCAGTTCTTC. This sequence encodes CASSSAFRGYNEQFF.

Turning to this clone: This sample includes further DNA sequences coding for the same CDR3. The chain carries TRBV2 and TRBJ1-5, with 7 bases aligning to TRBD1. Germline V gives CDR1 SNHLY, CDR2 FYNNEI. V dropped 4 bases and J dropped 5; count of bases not matched to a gene: 2. CDR3 length: 13 amino acids. The CDR3 nucleotides read TGTGCCAGCAGTGCGCAGGGGGATCAGCCCCAGCATTTT. Its protein product is CASSAQGDQPQHF. Full variable domain (outside the CDR3, taken from reference TRBV2 and TRBJ1-5): EPEVTQTPSHQVTQMGQEVILRCVPISNHLYFYWYRQILGQKVEFLVSFYNNEISEKSEIFDDQFSVERPDGSNFTLKIRSTKLEDSAMYFCASSAQGDQPQHFGDGTRLSIL.

This clone was detected only once. The chain combines TRBV7-9 with TRBJ2-5, with D possibly matching TRBD2 (5 bases). In germline, CDR1 is SEHNR, CDR2 FQNEAQ (reference sequence). Trimming shortened V by 6 bases and J by 1 base, and 15 bases separated the two germline ends. The CDR3 spans 15 residues. The CDR3 region is CASSPRGAAQETQYF. The CDR3 bases are TGTGCCAGCAGTCCCCGAGGAGCGGCCCAAGAGACCCAGTACTTC.

V usage is TRBV7-8 and J usage is TRBJ1-1; TRBD1 matches at 8 bases. With V trimmed by 3 bases and J by 10 bases, 7 bases remained unmatched. CDR3 size: 13 residues. Per the germline V gene, CDR1 is SGHVS and CDR2 is FQNEAQ. As DNA, the CDR3 is TGTGCCAGCAGCTTCGACCCTACAGGGGGAGCTTTCTTT. It is translated as CASSFDPTGGAFF. Full variable domain (remainder filled in from reference TRBV7-8 and TRBJ1-1): GAGVSQSPRYKVAKRGQDVALRCDPISGHVSLFWYQQALGQGPEFLTYFQNEAQLDKSGLPSDRFFAERPEGSVSTLKIQRTQQEDSAVYLCASSFDPTGGAFFGQGTRLTVV.

As regards this clone: Other DNA sequences in this sample translate to the same CDR3. The chain is built from TRBV19 and TRBJ2-1; 8 bases line up with TRBD1. This CDR3 is 16 amino acids long. Germline V lookup: CDR1 LNHDA, CDR2 SQIVND (reference sequence). V lost 5 bases and J lost 0; bases outside the gene matches: 6. The CDR3 DNA sequence: TGTGCCAGTAGTCCTGGACAGGGTGGCTCCTACAATGAGCAGTTCTTC. Encoded protein: CASSPGQGGSYNEQFF.

This clone is a singleton in its sample. The J gene is TRBJ1-3, the V gene TRBV7-2; no firm D call. Per germline, CDR1 SGHTA and CDR2 FQGNSA. V lost 0 bases and J 4 bases, leaving 10 bases between the germline ends. CDR3 length equals 15 residues. CDR3 amino acids: CASSLAGPGGNTIYF. CDR3 DNA sequence: TGTGCCAGCAGCTTAGCAGGGCCGGGGGGAAACACCATATATTTT. Based on the CDR3 plus reference TRBV7-2 and TRBJ1-3, the full variable domain is GAGVSQSPSNKVTEKGKDVELRCDPISGHTALYWYRQSLGQGLEFLIYFQGNSAPDKSGLPSDRFSAERTGGSVSTLTIQRTQQEDSAVYLCASSLAGPGGNTIYFGEGSWLTVV.

The rearrangement joins TRBV28 to TRBJ2-1, with TRBD2 as a possible D gene (5 bases). The V and J ends lost 2 bases and 6 bases respectively, with 20 bases between them. Germline V gene lookup returns CDR1 MDHEN and CDR2 SYDVKM. The CDR3 sequence is 17 residues long. The CDR3 coding sequence is TGTGCCAGCAGTTTAGCCAGGACTTACAACCCCCGCAATGAGCAGTTCTTC. It specifies CASSLARTYNPRNEQFF.

Only a few counts were recorded for this clone. The CDR3 is CAWHSGRAYEQYF. The CDR3 DNA reads TGTGCCTGGCATAGCGGGAGGGCCTACGAGCAGTACTTC. This chain connects TRBV30 to TRBJ2-7; TRBD2 agrees at 11 bases. The length of the CDR3 is 13 residues. Germline lookup yields CDR1 GTSNPN and CDR2 SVGIG (reference sequence). After removal of 5 bases from V and 2 bases from J, the junction contained 2 bases not matched to a gene.

This clone was seen only once. This chain uses TRBV6-1 with TRBJ2-3; D is ambiguous. Per germline, CDR1 MNHNS and CDR2 SASEGT. Trimming cost V 1 base and J 2 bases, with 4 bases left between them. This CDR3 spans 13 amino acids. The CDR3 sequence: CASSEDYTDTQYF. The CDR3 DNA sequence: TGTGCCAGCAGTGAAGACTACACAGATACGCAGTATTTT.

This chain's CDR3 is CASSKGQGAFSGNTIYF. Here the CDR3 DNA reads TGTGCCAGCAGCAAGGGACAGGGGGCATTCTCTGGAAACACCATATATTTT. The rearrangement joins TRBV28 to TRBJ1-3; 12 bases map to TRBD1. V shed 6 bases and J 0 bases; nucleotides not matched to a gene: 6. From germline, CDR1 is MDHEN and CDR2 SYDVKM. The CDR3 is 17 amino acids.

V usage is TRBV5-4 and J usage is TRBJ1-2; D perhaps matches TRBD1 (6 bases). The CDR3 runs to 12 residues. Trimming took off 4 bases at V and 4 bases at J, with 8 bases between the two ends. CDR1 is SGHNT and CDR2 is YYREEE in the germline V gene (reference sequence). DNA of the CDR3: TGTGCCAGCAGCCAGGACAGCTATGGCTACACCTTC. The encoded protein is CASSQDSYGYTF.

On this clone: This may be a read error, as it is one base from a much larger clone. This chain connects TRBV11-2 to TRBJ2-5; unclear D gene. CDR3 length: 12 amino acids. From germline, CDR1 is SGHAT and CDR2 FQNNGV. The V gene lost 1 base and the J gene lost 4 bases, with 4 bases spanning the gap. The CDR3 DNA reads TGTGCCAGCAGCTTAGCCCGAGAGACCCAGTACTTC. Translated, it gives CASSLARETQYF. Full variable domain (rest looked up from reference TRBV11-2 and TRBJ2-5): EAGVAQSPRYKIIEKRQSVAFWCNPISGHATLYWYQQILGQGPKLLIQFQNNGVVDDSQLPKDRFSAERLKGVDSTLKIQPAKLEDSAVYLCASSLARETQYFGPGTRLLVL.

This clone showed up just a few times. V and J are TRBV6-5 and TRBJ2-2; D is unresolved. The CDR3 runs 12 residues. The germline gives CDR1 MNHEY, CDR2 SVGAGI. V shed 9 bases and J shed 7 bases, with 12 bases lying between them. CDR3 DNA sequence: TGTGCCAGTAAAAAGGGCGGCGGGGAGCTGTTTTTT. Protein: CASKKGGGELFF.

The chain joins TRBV9 to TRBJ1-1; the match to TRBD1 covers 8 bases. The germline V gene has CDR1 SGDLS and CDR2 YYNGEE. The ends lost 3 bases at V and 2 bases at J; junction bases unmatched: 3. The CDR3 extends over 14 amino acids. The CDR3 here is CASSGTGINTEAFF. The CDR3 coding sequence is TGTGCCAGCAGCGGGACAGGGATTAACACTGAAGCTTTCTTT.

V usage is TRBV18 and J usage is TRBJ1-2, with D perhaps TRBD1 (6 bases). V was clipped by 4 bases and J by 4 bases, with 13 bases between them. The CDR3 extends over 14 amino acids. From germline, CDR1 is KGHSH and CDR2 LQKENI. The CDR3 is CASSRVSDSYGYTF. CDR3 nucleotides: TGTGCCAGCTCACGGGTATCGGACAGCTATGGCTACACCTTC.

This chain uses TRBV4-1 with TRBJ2-1, with 10 bases fitting TRBD2. The CDR3 loop spans 17 amino acids. Germline trimming cut 4 bases from V and 6 bases from J; bases unmatched to any gene: 12. From germline, CDR1 is MGHRA and CDR2 YSYEKL. DNA of the CDR3: TGCGCCAGCAGCCTGGTCCAAGCGGGAGGGCGCTTCAATGAGCAGTTCTTC. This gives the protein CASSLVQAGGRFNEQFF.

The rearrangement uses TRBV7-3 and TRBJ2-2; 9 bases agree with TRBD1. Looked up from germline, CDR1 is SGHTA and CDR2 is FQGTGA. The ends lost 6 bases at V and 6 bases at J; junction bases unmatched: 8. The CDR3 covers 15 residues. The CDR3 coding sequence is TGTGCCAGCAGACTAGTACAGGGGGCTGCCGGGGAGCTGTTTTTT. Protein sequence: CASRLVQGAAGELFF.

This chain links TRBV6-1 with TRBJ1-3, with D hard to call. CDR1 MNHNS and CDR2 SASEGT come from the germline V gene. There are 15 residues in the CDR3. V gave up 8 bases and J gave up 0 bases, with 14 bases separating them. The CDR3 sequence is CASDLRHISGNTIYF. CDR3 coding DNA: TGTGCCAGCGACCTTAGACACATCTCTGGAAACACCATATATTTT.

The rearrangement uses TRBV4-2 and TRBJ1-1; D gene uncertain. The V and J ends lost 1 base and 10 bases respectively, with 19 bases between them. CDR3 size: 15 residues. CDR1 is LGHNA, CDR2 YNFKEQ, per germline. The CDR3 nucleotides read TGTGCCAGCAGCCAAGGGGTCCGGGGTCCCGGCCGAGCTTTCTTT. This codes for CASSQGVRGPGRAFF.